A single sample gave rise to the 23 T cell receptor beta chains below, sequenced in a study of Graves' ophthalmopathy and Graves' hyperthyroidism. Researchers took RNA transcripts and amplified TCR beta CDR3 regions from them. The workflow started with a first-round RT-PCR run with HTBI primers and then moved on to a second-round multiplex PCR. TCRdb re-called the multiplex PCR reads through MiXCR, storing one row per CDR3 protein. This repertoire shows hundreds of thousands of distinct CDR3 sequences, about 20% found once; its top ten account for around 7%. Material: peripheral blood. The receptors come from a woman under 30 with stable Graves' hyperthyroidism. Some clones in this sample may be carry-over from other donors' samples.

This clonotype was observed a few times. V gene TRBV28 combines with J gene TRBJ2-5; possible D gene TRBD2, 6 bases. The CDR3 runs to 15 residues. Trimming pared 3 bases from V and 1 base from J, leaving 12 bases between. The germline V gene has CDR1 MDHEN and CDR2 SYDVKM. The CDR3 coding sequence is TGTGCCAGCAGTTTGCGGCGGGGCTCCCAAGAGACCCAGTACTTC. Protein sequence: CASSLRRGSQETQYF.

This clonotype occurred a few times. The chain combines TRBV4-1 with TRBJ1-5; no clear D. V dropped 4 bases and J dropped 0 bases, with 22 bases sitting between them. The CDR3 spans 19 residues. Germline V gene sequence: CDR1 MGHRA, CDR2 YSYEKL. CDR3 amino acids: CASSPRIGQTGYSNQPQHF. DNA for the CDR3: TGCGCCAGCAGCCCAAGAATAGGGCAGACCGGGTATAGCAATCAGCCCCAGCATTTT.

The chain has TRBV24-1 and TRBJ2-2; perhaps TRBD1 as D (5 bases). Germline V gene data show CDR1 as KGHDR and CDR2 as SFDVKD. Trimming removed 5 bases at V and 7 bases at J, with 7 bases between. The CDR3 length is 12 residues. The CDR3 sequence: CATSAGFGELFF. CDR3 nucleotide sequence: TGTGCCACCAGTGCAGGGTTCGGGGAGCTGTTTTTT.

This clonotype came up many times. The gene calls are TRBV7-9 and TRBJ2-5; TRBD1 matches at 8 bases. The length of the CDR3 is 12 residues. Unmatched junction bases numbered 5, after V lost 10 bases and J lost 4 bases. Germline assignment: CDR1 SEHNR and CDR2 FQNEAQ (reference sequence). The CDR3 protein is CATATGAETQYF. Here the CDR3 DNA reads TGTGCCACCGCGACAGGGGCAGAGACCCAGTACTTC.

The chain is built from TRBV24-1 and TRBJ1-1; D is possibly TRBD1 (5 bases). Germline V lookup: CDR1 KGHDR, CDR2 SFDVKD. This CDR3 region has 13 residues. V lost 9 bases, J lost 1 base, and 11 bases lay in between. The CDR3 DNA sequence: TGTGCCACCCGGGGCACCGGGAACACTGAAGCTTTCTTT. Amino acids: CATRGTGNTEAFF.

The chain employs TRBV14 and TRBJ1-6; 8 positions agree with TRBD1. Germline V gene sequence: CDR1 SGHDN, CDR2 FVKESK. This CDR3 has 14 residues. Unmatched junction bases numbered 5, after V lost 9 bases and J lost 4 bases. CDR3 coding DNA: TGTGCCAGTACCCGGACAGGGTATAATTCACCCCTCCACTTT. Translated, it gives CASTRTGYNSPLHF.

The genes are TRBV3-1 and TRBJ1-5; D perhaps matches TRBD1 (5 bases). V was pared by 3 bases and J by 6 bases, with 15 bases between. Germline CDR1 and CDR2: LGHDT and YNNKEL (reference sequence). The CDR3 has 15 residues. The CDR3 spells CASSQGYRGGQPQHF. The CDR3 nucleotides read TGTGCCAGCAGCCAGGGTTATCGGGGGGGTCAGCCCCAGCATTTT.

This clonotype came up many times. The chain carries TRBV12-3 or TRBV12-4 and TRBJ1-5; 7 positions match TRBD1. With V trimmed by 6 bases and J by 3 bases, 5 bases remained unmatched. CDR3 length: 14 amino acids. The CDR3 nucleotides are TGTGCCAGCAGGGGTACAGGGGCCAATCAGCCCCAGCATTTT. Translation gives CASRGTGANQPQHF.

This clonotype was recorded at least ten times. The chain links TRBV11-2 to TRBJ1-5; weak D call: TRBD1 (6 bases). V was pared by 1 base and J by 2 bases, with 9 bases between. This CDR3 comprises 15 residues. Germline CDR1 reads SGHAT; CDR2 reads FQNNGV. The CDR3 protein is CASSLGYRGNQPQHF. CDR3 nucleotide sequence: TGTGCCAGCAGCTTAGGTTACAGGGGCAATCAGCCCCAGCATTTT.

This clonotype was recorded many times. The genes are TRBV7-9 and TRBJ2-5; TRBD1 matches at 7 bases. With V trimmed by 5 bases and J by 0 bases, 3 bases remained unmatched. Germline CDR1 and CDR2: SEHNR and FQNEAQ (reference sequence). This CDR3 spans 14 amino acids. This CDR3 is CASSIQGYQETQYF. For the CDR3, the DNA is TGTGCCAGCAGCATACAGGGGTACCAAGAGACCCAGTACTTC. Full variable domain (rest looked up from reference TRBV7-9 and TRBJ2-5): DTGVSQNPRHKITKRGQNVTFRCDPISEHNRLYWYRQTLGQGPEFLTYFQNEAQLEKSRLLSDRFSAERPKGSFSTLEIQRTEQGDSAMYLCASSIQGYQETQYFGPGTRLLVL.

This clonotype was counted at least ten times. J is TRBJ2-2 and V is TRBV6-1; D possibly corresponds to TRBD1 (6 bases). This CDR3 comprises 17 residues. The ends were cut back, 6 bases at V and 0 bases at J, with 17 bases in the middle. Germline V gene data show CDR1 as MNHNS and CDR2 as SASEGT. CDR3 residues: CASRRNRDKTNTGELFF. Written as DNA, the CDR3 is TGTGCCAGCAGAAGAAACCGGGACAAGACGAACACCGGGGAGCTGTTTTTT.

In this sample, this clonotype turned up once. The chain uses TRBV20-1 and TRBJ2-5; 7 positions agree with TRBD2. This CDR3 region has 18 residues. Germline assignment: CDR1 DFQATT and CDR2 SNEGSKA (reference sequence). V shed 6 bases, J shed 0 bases, and the junction held 19 bases outside the gene matches. The CDR3 nucleotides are TGCAGTGCCGGGCGGCCTAGGGGCGGGGGACCGTACCAAGAGACCCAGTACTTC. Translating gives CSAGRPRGGGPYQETQYF.

Comment on this clonotype: A much larger clonotype is one base distant, so this may be a read error. The chain links TRBV6-5 to TRBJ2-5; 12 positions agree with TRBD1. The CDR3 is 17 amino acids. The V gene end was trimmed by 0 bases and the J gene end by 6 bases; junction bases not matched to a gene: 8. Germline V gene data show CDR1 as MNHEY and CDR2 as SVGAGI. CDR3 amino acids: CASSYSPGTGGLKTQYF. The DNA for the CDR3 is TGTGCCAGCAGTTACTCTCCCGGGACAGGGGGCCTGAAGACCCAGTACTTC.

This clonotype showed up many times. The chain combines TRBV6-2 or TRBV6-3 with TRBJ1-1, with a tentative D call TRBD1 (5 bases). Between the trimmed V and J ends, which lost 5 bases and 5 bases, there was a span of 9 bases. The CDR3 runs to 12 residues. The germline CDR1 and CDR2 sequences are MNHEY and SVGEGT. Here the CDR3 reads CASSDGGTEAFF. The DNA of the CDR3 is TGTGCCAGCAGTGACGGGGGGACTGAAGCTTTCTTT.

Many counts were recorded for this clonotype. The rearrangement uses TRBV28 and TRBJ1-6; D is uncertain. This CDR3 is 12 amino acids long. Trimming cost V 3 bases and J 8 bases, with 5 bases left between them. Per the germline V gene, CDR1 is MDHEN and CDR2 is SYDVKM. The CDR3 DNA reads TGTGCCAGCAGTTTGCTAGATTCACCCCTCCACTTT. The encoded protein is CASSLLDSPLHF. The full variable domain, in which reference TRBV28 and TRBJ1-6 provide the parts outside the CDR3, is DVKVTQSSRYLVKRTGEKVFLECVQDMDHENMFWYRQDPGLGLRLIYFSYDVKMKEKGDIPEGYSVSREKKERFSLILESASTNQTSMYLCASSLLDSPLHFGNGTRLTVT.

The V gene is TRBV7-2, the J gene TRBJ2-5; no clear D gene. CDR3 length equals 13 residues. Germline lookup yields CDR1 SGHTA and CDR2 FQGNSA. The V end was cut by 5 bases, the J end by 5 bases, with 12 bases between. The CDR3 loop reads CASSQPTWETQYF. For the CDR3, the DNA is TGTGCCAGCAGCCAACCAACGTGGGAGACCCAGTACTTC.

This clonotype was counted only a few times. The chain has TRBV9 and TRBJ2-7; TRBD1 matches 9 bases. Trimming at V came to 4 bases and at J to 2 bases, leaving 19 bases not matched to a gene. The CDR3 is 19 amino acids. The V gene's germline CDR1 is SGDLS and CDR2 YYNGEE. This chain's CDR3 is CASSSPRDRVVAEPYEQYF. The DNA of the CDR3 is TGTGCCAGCAGCTCACCCCGGGACAGGGTTGTGGCGGAACCCTACGAGCAGTACTTC.

The chain links TRBV2 to TRBJ2-1; D is uncertain. V gave up 2 bases and J gave up 8 bases, with 4 bases separating them. CDR1 is SNHLY and CDR2 is FYNNEI in the germline V gene. The CDR3 loop spans 11 amino acids. CDR3 sequence reads: CASSEMYEQFF. The CDR3 nucleotides read TGTGCCAGCAGTGAAATGTATGAGCAGTTCTTC.

In this sample, this clonotype turned up many times. This chain links TRBV11-2 with TRBJ2-5; 7 positions agree with TRBD2. The CDR3 contains 13 residues. The germline CDR1 and CDR2 sequences are SGHAT and FQNNGV. With V trimmed by 7 bases and J by 5 bases, 7 bases remained unmatched. The CDR3 sequence: CASTRGGPETQYF. CDR3 nucleotides: TGTGCCAGCACTCGGGGAGGGCCGGAGACCCAGTACTTC.

The chain couples TRBV5-4 to TRBJ1-2; D is possibly TRBD1 (5 bases). The germline V gene encodes CDR1 SGHNT and CDR2 YYREEE (reference sequence). Trimming took 5 bases from V and 8 from J, leaving 25 bases between them. This CDR3 comprises 16 residues. CDR3 sequence: CASRSPRDSPVGGYTF. CDR3 DNA sequence: TGTGCCAGCAGGAGTCCTCGGGACTCCCCCGTAGGGGGCTACACCTTC.

The chain carries TRBV4-1 and TRBJ1-2; D not resolved. The germline V gene has CDR1 MGHRA and CDR2 YSYEKL. The CDR3 contains 15 residues. V was shortened by 3 bases and J by 3 bases, with 14 bases between the two germline ends. The DNA of the CDR3 is TGCGCCAGCAGCCAGAATTACAGAAGGGACTATGGCTACACCTTC. Protein sequence: CASSQNYRRDYGYTF.

CDR3 nucleotide sequence: TGTGCCAGCAGCCGCAGGAGACAGGGTCGCCAAGAGACCCAGTACTTC. It codes for CASSRRRQGRQETQYF. The chain links TRBV7-9 to TRBJ2-5; 7 bases match TRBD1. Germline V gene lookup returns CDR1 SEHNR and CDR2 FQNEAQ (reference sequence). The CDR3 runs to 16 residues. V was pared by 5 bases and J by 1 base, with 10 bases of the junction left unmatched.

This clonotype occurred many times. The chain combines TRBV10-1 with TRBJ1-1; D perhaps matches TRBD1 (5 bases). CDR3 length: 13 residues. Trimming stripped 0 bases from V and 6 bases from J, with 8 bases between. CDR1 WNHNN and CDR2 SYGVQD come from the germline V gene (reference sequence). This CDR3 is CASSESRGAEAFF. CDR3 bases: TGCGCCAGCAGTGAGTCTAGAGGGGCTGAAGCTTTCTTT.